Each of the 32 T cell receptor beta chains below was sequenced from the same sample in a study of response to subunit inactivated influenza vaccine. TCRdb processed the RT-PCR reads anew with MiXCR; each CDR3 protein has one entry. The sample records some 550,000 distinct CDR3 sequences, roughly 25% being singletons. A further study also used this sample, focusing on T cells expressing NK-cell markers. Per that study: 5'RACE template switching with UMIs generated TCR beta cDNA.

The sequencing used CD4+ T cells sorted from PBMCs, collected roughly 12 days after vaccination. These receptors all stem from a man aged 50 to 59 who received an inactivated influenza vaccine.

CDR3 sequence: CSAGRGTRGSYEQYF. The CDR3 coding sequence is TGCAGTGCCGGGAGGGGCACCCGCGGCTCCTACGAGCAGTACTTC. The chain joins TRBV20-1 to TRBJ2-7; 8 bases are shared with TRBD2. CDR3 size: 15 residues. Unmatched junction bases numbered 10, after V lost 6 bases and J lost 0 bases. Germline CDR1 and CDR2: DFQATT and SNEGSKA (reference sequence).

The V and J genes are TRBV20-1 and TRBJ2-7, with D possibly called TRBD1 or TRBD2 (6 bases each). V lost 6 bases to trimming and J lost 0 bases, with 24 bases between them. This CDR3 comprises 17 residues. Germline values: CDR1 DFQATT, CDR2 SNEGSKA (reference sequence). CDR3 protein: CSARPLGGAVGSYEQYF. The CDR3 DNA is TGCAGTGCGAGACCCCTCGGGGGCGCGGTCGGCTCCTACGAGCAGTACTTC.

In its sample, this clonotype was seen a few times. The chain recombines TRBV5-1 with TRBJ2-3; TRBD2 matches at 11 bases. This CDR3 is 19 amino acids long. Trimming at V came to 4 bases and at J to 2 bases, leaving 15 bases not matched to a gene. Germline V gene data show CDR1 as SGHRS and CDR2 as YFSETQ. CDR3 protein: CASSRRGLAGRRNTDTQYF. In DNA, the CDR3 is TGCGCCAGCAGCCGGCGTGGACTAGCGGGCAGGAGAAACACAGATACGCAGTATTTT.

The gene calls are TRBV6-2 or TRBV6-3 and TRBJ2-3; TRBD2 aligns across 8 bases. The CDR3 contains 15 residues. CDR1 and CDR2 (germline): MNHEY, SVGEGT. V gave up 8 bases and J gave up 0 bases; unmatched junction bases: 7. This chain's CDR3 is CASLAGSRSTDTQYF. The CDR3 DNA sequence: TGTGCCAGCTTAGCGGGGTCTAGGAGCACAGATACGCAGTATTTT.

V usage is TRBV20-1 and J usage is TRBJ1-4; no clear D gene. V gave up 0 bases and J gave up 8 bases, with 10 bases separating them. CDR1 is DFQATT and CDR2 is SNEGSKA in the germline V gene (reference sequence). The CDR3 totals 13 residues. The CDR3 spells CSARDLLEEKLFF. The CDR3 DNA reads as TGCAGTGCTAGAGATCTACTAGAGGAAAAACTGTTTTTT.

The chain recombines TRBV7-2 with TRBJ1-1; D gene unclear. The CDR3 extends over 15 amino acids. Germline-derived CDR1 and CDR2 are SGHTA and FQGNSA. Trimming took off 5 bases at V and 0 bases at J, with 13 bases between the two ends. The CDR3 region has the DNA TGTGCCAGCAGCCCAGGATCGGGGATGAACACTGAAGCTTTCTTT. Protein: CASSPGSGMNTEAFF.

In this sample, this clonotype turned up once. The CDR3 region has the DNA TGTGCCAGCAGCTTGCCGGGACAGGGACCCTACGAGCAGTACTTC. Translation gives CASSLPGQGPYEQYF. The chain carries TRBV5-4 and TRBJ2-7; 9 bases line up with TRBD1. CDR3 length equals 15 residues. J lost 2 bases, V lost 1 base, and 4 bases had no gene match. CDR1 SGHNT and CDR2 YYREEE come from the germline V gene (reference sequence).

This clonotype was observed a handful of times. V usage is TRBV9 and J usage is TRBJ2-3; D unresolved. The CDR3 covers 12 residues. Germline loops: CDR1 SGDLS, CDR2 YYNGEE. V shed 0 bases and J shed 4 bases, with 3 bases lying between them. Here the CDR3 DNA reads TGTGCCAGCAGCGTAGTTCCAGATACGCAGTATTTT. Its protein product is CASSVVPDTQYF.

This sequence joins TRBV6-2 or TRBV6-3 and TRBJ1-1, with D perhaps matching TRBD1 (5 bases). The germline V gene encodes CDR1 MNHEY and CDR2 SVGEGT. Deletions cut 2 bases from V and 1 base from J, with 11 bases between. The CDR3 covers 15 residues. CDR3 loop: CASSYAGWGNTEAFF. DNA for the CDR3: TGTGCCAGCAGTTACGCAGGGTGGGGGAACACTGAAGCTTTCTTT.

This clonotype was counted only a few times. The genes are TRBV12-3 or TRBV12-4 and TRBJ2-3, with no clear D. CDR3 length equals 13 residues. Trimming took 3 bases from V and 7 from J, leaving 11 bases between them. The CDR3 DNA sequence: TGTGCCAGCAGTTTTGGGGATAGTCATACGCAGTATTTT. The encoded protein is CASSFGDSHTQYF.

This clonotype was found a few times. V and J are TRBV7-9 and TRBJ2-3; the D is unclear. The germline V and J ends were trimmed by 6 bases and 4 bases, with 11 bases remaining between them. This CDR3 has 13 residues. Germline CDR1 is SEHNR and CDR2 is FQNEAQ (reference sequence). This CDR3 reads CASRIEVSDTQYF. CDR3 nucleotides: TGTGCCAGCAGGATCGAGGTGTCAGATACGCAGTATTTT.

The CDR3 region has the DNA TGCGCCAGCAGCTATAAGAAAGACGGGACTAGCGCCGGAGATACGCAGTATTTT. Translating gives CASSYKKDGTSAGDTQYF. The rearrangement joins TRBV5-1 to TRBJ2-3, with 10 bases lining up with TRBD2. Looked up from germline, CDR1 is SGHRS and CDR2 is YFSETQ. CDR3 size: 18 residues. V dropped 3 bases and J dropped 5; count of bases not matched to a gene: 15.

This clonotype was counted only a few times. This chain links TRBV20-1 with TRBJ2-5; tentatively, D is TRBD1 or TRBD2 (6 bases each). Germline V gene lookup returns CDR1 DFQATT and CDR2 SNEGSKA (reference sequence). V lost 7 bases, J lost 1 base, and 10 bases lay in between. CDR3 length equals 12 residues. CDR3 in amino acids: CSGGATQETQYF. The DNA of the CDR3 is TGCAGTGGGGGGGCTACCCAAGAGACCCAGTACTTC.

This chain connects TRBV9 to TRBJ1-3; a weak D match, TRBD1 (5 bases). CDR3 length: 14 residues. V lost 3 bases, J lost 9 bases, and 16 bases lay in between. Germline V gives CDR1 SGDLS, CDR2 YYNGEE. CDR3 DNA sequence: TGTGCCAGCAGCGCCAACCAGGGAGCCTCCACCATATATTTT. Its translation: CASSANQGASTIYF.

The V gene is TRBV20-1, the J gene TRBJ1-1; D unclear. The CDR3 spans 10 residues. Germline V gene data show CDR1 as DFQATT and CDR2 as SNEGSKA (reference sequence). Between the trimmed V and J ends, which lost 2 bases and 12 bases, there was a span of 10 bases. The CDR3 sequence is CSARRTATFF. The CDR3 bases are TGCAGTGCTAGACGCACGGCGACTTTCTTT.

The chain employs TRBV5-1 and TRBJ2-7; TRBD1 aligns across 8 bases. V was clipped by 0 bases and J by 5 bases; unmatched bases: 4. The CDR3 sequence is 14 residues long. Germline V gene data show CDR1 as SGHRS and CDR2 as YFSETQ. CDR3 in DNA: TGCGCCAGCAGCTTGGTGGACAGGGAACACGAGCAGTACTTC. Translating gives CASSLVDREHEQYF. Full variable domain (rest looked up from reference TRBV5-1 and TRBJ2-7): KAGVTQTPRYLIKTRGQQVTLSCSPISGHRSVSWYQQTPGQGLQFLFEYFSETQRNKGNFPGRFSGRQFSNSRSEMNVSTLELGDSALYLCASSLVDREHEQYFGPGTRLTVT.

This chain links TRBV20-1 with TRBJ2-3; 10 bases are a match to TRBD1. The CDR3 runs 18 residues. CDR1 is DFQATT and CDR2 is SNEGSKA in the germline V gene (reference sequence). Trimming took 6 bases from V and 2 from J; bases not matched to a gene: 17. CDR3 region: CSATGTGVLESFTDTQYF. CDR3 in DNA: TGCAGTGCAACCGGGACAGGGGTCCTAGAAAGCTTCACAGATACGCAGTATTTT.

This sequence joins TRBV28 and TRBJ2-1, with TRBD2 matching over 7 bases. V was pared by 10 bases and J by 3 bases, with 12 bases of the junction left unmatched. This CDR3 comprises 15 residues. Germline loops: CDR1 MDHEN, CDR2 SYDVKM. The CDR3 region is CATHSVRDYYNEQFF. The CDR3 nucleotides read TGTGCCACCCATTCCGTCCGGGACTACTACAATGAGCAGTTCTTC. The whole variable domain, remainder taken from reference TRBV28 and TRBJ2-1, is DVKVTQSSRYLVKRTGEKVFLECVQDMDHENMFWYRQDPGLGLRLIYFSYDVKMKEKGDIPEGYSVSREKKERFSLILESASTNQTSMYLCATHSVRDYYNEQFFGPGTRLTVL.

The V call is TRBV11-1, the J call TRBJ1-3; possible D gene TRBD1, 6 bases. Trimming took off 5 bases at V and 0 bases at J, with 20 bases between the two ends. Germline V gene data show CDR1 as SGHAT and CDR2 as FQDESV (reference sequence). The CDR3 is 18 residues long. In DNA, the CDR3 is TGTGCCAGCAGCCCCCTGGTGAAGGACAGCTCCTCTGGAAACACCATATATTTT. Encoded protein: CASSPLVKDSSSGNTIYF.

This rearrangement joins TRBV18 to TRBJ2-1; weak D call: TRBD1 (6 bases). The germline V gene encodes CDR1 KGHSH and CDR2 LQKENI. The CDR3 is 16 residues long. V gave up 0 bases and J gave up 8 bases, with 17 bases separating them. The CDR3 bases are TGTGCCAGCTCACCACCGGGACAACAGGCCCGCTATGAGCAGTTCTTC. It encodes CASSPPGQQARYEQFF.

The chain employs TRBV27 and TRBJ2-7; 10 bases are shared with TRBD2. V dropped 7 bases and J dropped 4; count of bases not matched to a gene: 10. The CDR3 runs to 15 residues. The germline gives CDR1 MNHEY, CDR2 SMNVEV (reference sequence). The CDR3 loop is CASTVSGRAFYEQYF. Here the CDR3 DNA reads TGTGCCAGCACCGTCAGCGGGAGGGCCTTTTACGAGCAGTACTTC.

This chain connects TRBV7-9 to TRBJ1-1, with D perhaps matching TRBD1 (6 bases). Looked up from germline, CDR1 is SEHNR and CDR2 is FQNEAQ (reference sequence). The CDR3 contains 15 residues. V lost 6 bases and J lost 3, with 17 bases in between. CDR3 DNA: TGTGCCAGCAGTCCAGGGGTTGCCCTGCACACTGAAGCTTTCTTT. This gives the protein CASSPGVALHTEAFF.

This clonotype appeared a few times. The genes are TRBV29-1 and TRBJ2-7; D may be TRBD1 (5 bases). Germline CDR1 reads SQVTM; CDR2 reads ANQGSEA. V lost 6 bases to trimming and J lost 1 base, with 13 bases between them. The CDR3 spans 13 residues. The CDR3 region has the DNA TGCAGCGTCCGCTCGACAGTTTCCTACGAGCAGTACTTC. It specifies CSVRSTVSYEQYF.

This clonotype has a handful of counts. V and J are TRBV20-1 and TRBJ1-1; the D gene is possibly TRBD1 (6 bases). The V and J ends lost 4 bases and 4 bases respectively, with 13 bases between them. CDR1 and CDR2 (germline): DFQATT, SNEGSKA (reference sequence). The CDR3 covers 13 residues. The CDR3 protein is CSATIIGGTEAFF. As DNA, the CDR3 is TGCAGTGCTACGATTATAGGGGGCACTGAAGCTTTCTTT.

The J gene is TRBJ2-1, the V gene TRBV7-9, with TRBD1 as a possible D gene (5 bases). Looked up from germline, CDR1 is SEHNR and CDR2 is FQNEAQ (reference sequence). Trimming cost V 5 bases and J 9 bases, with 14 bases left between them. The CDR3 consists of 13 residues. CDR3 in DNA: TGTGCCAGCAGCCTTCTCAGGGTGGGTGAGCAGTTCTTC. Translating it yields CASSLLRVGEQFF.

The rearrangement joins TRBV5-4 to TRBJ1-6; TRBD1 might be the D (5 bases). The germline gives CDR1 SGHNT, CDR2 YYREEE (reference sequence). The CDR3 runs 13 residues. V lost 4 bases to trimming and J lost 10 bases, with 12 bases between them. CDR3 region: CASSPDGGSPLHF. In DNA, the CDR3 is TGTGCCAGCAGCCCTGATGGGGGGTCACCCCTCCACTTT.

V is TRBV6-4 and J is TRBJ2-1, with 8 bases aligning to TRBD2. Germline CDR1 and CDR2: MRHNA and SNTAGT. Losses at the gene ends were 2 bases for V and 6 bases for J; bases not matched to a gene: 6. The CDR3 is 15 amino acids. The CDR3 coding sequence is TGTGCCAGCAGTGACGGAGTAGCGGGAATCAATGAGCAGTTCTTC. Translation gives CASSDGVAGINEQFF.

The chain has TRBV4-2 and TRBJ1-3; TRBD1 might be the D (6 bases). Trimming left V 0 bases short and J 5 bases short, with 17 bases between. The CDR3 loop spans 17 amino acids. Germline V gives CDR1 LGHNA, CDR2 YNFKEQ. The CDR3 DNA is TGTGCCAGCAGCCAAGAGTTGACCAGGGGAGGACGAAACACCATATATTTT. Amino acids: CASSQELTRGGRNTIYF.

V gene TRBV27 combines with J gene TRBJ2-1; 10 nucleotides line up with TRBD1. This CDR3 is 16 amino acids long. CDR1 and CDR2 from the germline V gene are MNHEY and SMNVEV (reference sequence). The V segment lost 5 bases and the J segment 7 bases; nucleotides outside the gene matches: 11. Written as DNA, the CDR3 is TGTGCCAGCAGTGCCACGGGACAGGGGATCAGGAATGAGCAGTTCTTC. Its translation: CASSATGQGIRNEQFF.

In this sample, this clonotype turned up many times. The chain is built from TRBV4-1 and TRBJ1-3; 7 nucleotides match TRBD1. This CDR3 comprises 13 residues. Germline V gene lookup returns CDR1 MGHRA and CDR2 YSYEKL. V dropped 1 base and J dropped 8; count of bases not matched to a gene: 2. CDR3 coding DNA: TGCGCCAGCAGCCAAGCGACAGGGTACACCATATATTTT. Translated, it gives CASSQATGYTIYF.

The gene calls are TRBV11-2 and TRBJ1-4; D is unclear. The germline V gene has CDR1 SGHAT and CDR2 FQNNGV. CDR3 length: 14 amino acids. V lost 2 bases to trimming and J lost 4 bases, with 8 bases between them. DNA of the CDR3: TGTGCCAGCAGCTTAAATAAGGGTAATGAAAAACTGTTTTTT. It specifies CASSLNKGNEKLFF. Full variable domain (missing parts from reference TRBV11-2 and TRBJ1-4): EAGVAQSPRYKIIEKRQSVAFWCNPISGHATLYWYQQILGQGPKLLIQFQNNGVVDDSQLPKDRFSAERLKGVDSTLKIQPAKLEDSAVYLCASSLNKGNEKLFFGSGTQLSVL.

This clonotype was counted between two and nine times. The junction does not match germline at one end; this may be a read error. V is TRBV20-1 and J is TRBJ2-3; TRBD2 matches at 10 bases. The CDR3 has 14 amino acids. Per the germline V gene, CDR1 is DFQATT and CDR2 is SNEGSKA (reference sequence). CDR3 loop: CSASGGHLSPTQYF. The DNA for the CDR3 is TGCAGCGCTAGCGGGGGCCACCTCTCCCCTACGCAGTATTTT.